This T cell receptor beta chain was captured in a study of cytomegalovirus exposure and HLA in healthy donors. Across the study: In an earlier analysis, around 120 million unique TCR beta sequences were found from some 170 million T cells. Findings and limits, study-wide: Overall, about 160 TCR beta chains were annotated as cytomegalovirus-associated.

Notes on this clone: The antigen remains undetermined.

Per the germline V gene, CDR1 is SGHDT and CDR2 is YYEEEE. V shed 0 bases and J 6 bases; nucleotides not matched to a gene: 2. The CDR3 has 13 residues. This PCR relied on a set of 60 Vbeta primers and 13 Jbeta primers. The repertoire was sequenced with immunoSEQ multiplex PCR; TCRdb's copy has only in-frame clones and lacks some. This table has nearly 100,000 clones, approximately 79% appearing once. The genes are TRBV5-6 and TRBJ2-7; 8 nucleotides match TRBD2. The TCR comes from an older woman in good health and CMV-seropositive. Sequencing was done on a sample of PBMCs. The CDR3 is CASSLGTSLEQYF. In nucleotides, the CDR3 is TGTGCCAGCAGCTTGGGGACTAGCCTCGAGCAGTACTTC.